The entry below gives a single T cell receptor beta chain sequence along with its context. This clonotype was counted a few times. This receptor's antigen is unknown. Base quality data are lacking; no much larger clone is found one base away. The sequencer was an Illumina NovaSeq 6000. cDNA libraries for TCRalpha and TCRbeta were prepared by 5'RACE using constant-segment primers, with sample barcodes and unique molecular identifiers added. RNA was extracted from every sample with Trizol reagent. The libraries were amplified in two PCR steps, and the second step added a second sample barcode and Illumina TruSeq adapters. Sequencing of libraries was performed on an Illumina NovaSeq with 2 x 150 bp paired-end reads. The authors' analysis ran thus. Demultiplexing of reads and collapsing into UMI-guided consensus sequences were performed with migec v1.2.7. With mixcr v2.1.11, UMI consensuses were aligned to TRA and TRB V and J templates and assembled into clonotypes. Clonotypes were classified as expanded or contracted when called significant by both edgeR and NoisET, with noise models trained on biological replicates. For edgeR calls, the thresholds were a false discovery rate-adjusted p below 0.01 and a log2 fold-change of 1. As an exploratory analysis of dynamics, max-normalized trajectories of the 1000 most abundant clonotypes were examined with PCA combined with hierarchical clustering. The CD4 or CD8 phenotype of responding clones was assigned using the separately sequenced CD4+ and CD8+ repertoires. Through fastp at Q25 and MiXCR, TCRdb rebuilt clones from the public reads, retaining in-frame beta chains. Rows are unified per CDR3 protein, each entry keeping the most common DNA and genes. The V and J calls, along with clone size, are taken from TCRdb and not from the paper's own processing. A total of about half a million distinct CDR3 sequences appear in this sample, about 18% of them only once. 9% to 15% of the sample belongs to the ten largest clones.

The data derive from a study of T-cell memory formation after mild COVID-19 (TCRdb year 2021). Background for the entire study: TCR sequence clusters from the two donors were largely donor specific. The cohort comprised two young, previously healthy adult volunteers, one female and one male. T-cell clones expanding and contracting after mild COVID-19 in a couple of donors were tracked by longitudinal TCRalpha and TCRbeta repertoire sequencing. On the study overall, not on this receptor specifically: Contracting CD4+ clones turned up mainly in the CM and EM memory subsets, whereas EMRA was where CD8+ clones were enriched. Some responding clones were detected in pre-infection memory, which suggested that pre-existing cross-reactive memory T cells had joined the SARS-CoV-2 response. The second-wave clones that peaked on day 37 were not confirmed to be SARS-CoV-2 specific. Only two mild cases were covered in the study, and larger cohorts including severe cases with pre-infection samples were considered necessary. Balanced CD4/CD8 phenotypes were observed for clones contracting from day 15 to 85, whereas a bias towards CD4+ was observed for a second wave of clones expanding from day 15 to 37.

Ficoll-Paque density gradient centrifugation was the method used to isolate PBMCs. V lost 3 bases and J lost 3 bases, and the count of bases not matched to a germline gene is 3. The CDR3 runs 15 amino acids, cysteine and phenylalanine included. Only the CDR3 DNA stays, 45 bases, in frame from base 1. The germline V gene (reference sequence) gives CDR1 as LNHNV and CDR2 as YYDKDF. Sequenced sample: PBMCs or a T cell subset sorted from them (not recorded which). The sequence joins TRBV15 to TRBJ2-2; the central 8 bases match TRBD1. The TCR was taken from an adult woman who had mild COVID-19 (a few samples of this study predate the infection). The sample titles of this study are shuffled in the database, so cell type and time point are left out; the donor was told from shared clones. DNA sequence: TGTGCCACCAGCAGGGACAGGGAATACACCGGGGAGCTGTTTTTT. This translates into CATSRDREYTGELFF.